Below, 4 T cell receptor beta chains from the same sample are listed, as sequenced in a study of vaccination and CD4 T cells after COVID-19. As for treatment: approximately 9-day PBMC culture with coronavirus spike peptide pools or control peptides (ViraFEST assay). Sequenced with the Oncomine TCR Beta short-read assay was DNA taken from cultured CD4+ T cells. TCRdb reprocessed the PCR reads via MiXCR and lists one record per CDR3 protein. This table has about 14,000 distinct CDR3 sequences, less than 70% appearing once. Their specific antigens are unknown. Specimen: CD4+ T cells from blood, cultured in vitro. The source of these receptors is a human donor who had recovered from COVID-19.

This chain links TRBV5-1 with TRBJ2-1; the match to TRBD2 covers 8 bases. The CDR3 is 17 residues long. The ends lost 5 bases at V and 1 base at J; junction bases unmatched: 11. Per the germline V gene, CDR1 is SGHRS and CDR2 is YFSETQ. The CDR3 DNA sequence: TGCGCCAGCAGTCCCAAGGCGGGGGGCTTTTCCTACAATGAGCAGTTCTTC. Encoded protein: CASSPKAGGFSYNEQFF.

This clonotype has more than one count but fewer than ten. The chain recombines TRBV2 with TRBJ2-3; D unclear. Trimming removed 8 bases at V and 6 bases at J, with 9 bases between. This CDR3 comprises 11 residues. Looked up from germline, CDR1 is SNHLY and CDR2 is FYNNEI. This chain's CDR3 is CASAIRDTQYF. The CDR3 coding sequence is TGTGCCAGCGCCATCAGGGATACGCAGTATTTT.

V is TRBV12-3 or TRBV12-4 and J is TRBJ2-2; TRBD2 might be the D (6 bases). Trimming removed 7 bases from V and 4 bases from J, with 13 bases in between. CDR3 length: 14 amino acids. The DNA for the CDR3 is TGTGCCAGCACCATCCGGGAGCCCACCGGGGAGCTGTTTTTT. Encoded protein: CASTIREPTGELFF.

V and J are TRBV6-5 and TRBJ1-5; 11 nucleotides align to TRBD1. The J segment lost 5 bases and the V segment lost 0 bases, leaving 0 bases of the junction unmatched. Germline-derived CDR1 and CDR2 are MNHEY and SVGAGI. This CDR3 is 15 amino acids long. The CDR3 is CASSYSGQGDQPQHF. The DNA of the CDR3 is TGTGCCAGCAGTTACTCGGGACAGGGGGATCAGCCCCAGCATTTT.